The 28 T cell receptor beta chains below come from one sample, sequenced in a study of spatial heterogeneity in lung cancer. Described time point: sample taken at primary tumor resection. Sequencing was performed on whole RNA extracted from tumor and nontumor lung tissue, or from frozen PBMC, and the material was left unsorted. TCRdb used MiXCR to reprocess the 5' RACE reads, holding one entry per CDR3 protein. The sample has approximately 81,000 distinct CDR3 sequences; roughly 12% are singletons. The sequences come from PBMCs, collected at surgery. All receptors derive from a male donor with early-stage non-small cell lung cancer.

This clonotype was picked up a small number of times. The gene calls are TRBV30 and TRBJ2-5; weak D call: TRBD2 (6 bases). The CDR3 length is 16 residues. The germline gives CDR1 GTSNPN, CDR2 SVGIG (reference sequence). Trimming removed 5 bases at V and 1 base at J, with 20 bases between. The CDR3 is CAWSAGRQGFQETQYF. The DNA of the CDR3 is TGTGCCTGGTCCGCGGGGAGGCAGGGCTTCCAAGAGACCCAGTACTTC.

The chain carries TRBV5-1 and TRBJ2-7; TRBD1 matches at 12 bases. CDR3 size: 16 residues. V gave up 4 bases and J gave up 3 bases; unmatched junction bases: 8. Germline V gene sequence: CDR1 SGHRS, CDR2 YFSETQ. The CDR3 DNA reads as TGCGCCAGCAGCCCTGAAGGGACAGGGGGCCGCTACGAGCAGTACTTC. Its protein product is CASSPEGTGGRYEQYF.

This clonotype was recorded many times. This sequence joins TRBV29-1 and TRBJ1-3; D is unresolved. This CDR3 contains 14 residues. Germline V lookup: CDR1 SQVTM, CDR2 ANQGSEA. The V end was cut by 4 bases, the J end by 0 bases, with 10 bases between. The CDR3, as DNA: TGCAGCGTTGGTTCGCTCTCCTCTGGAAACACCATATATTTT. Translated: CSVGSLSSGNTIYF.

The table lists this clonotype with a few counts. This chain links TRBV6-1 with TRBJ1-1, with D possibly being TRBD1 (5 bases). CDR3 length: 14 amino acids. V lost 6 bases and J lost 4, with 15 bases in between. CDR1 is MNHNS, CDR2 SASEGT, per germline. CDR3 sequence reads: CASRAGLRSTEAFF. The CDR3 nucleotides read TGTGCCAGCAGGGCAGGGTTGAGGAGCACTGAAGCTTTCTTT.

This clonotype was seen ten or more times. This rearrangement joins TRBV3-1 to TRBJ2-6, with D possibly being TRBD2 (5 bases). CDR1 and CDR2 (germline): LGHDT, YNNKEL (reference sequence). With 4 bases removed from V and 0 bases from J, the gap between germline ends came to 7 bases. The CDR3 spans 15 residues. CDR3 coding DNA: TGTGCCAGCAGCCTCGGGGTCTCTGGGGCCAACGTCCTGACTTTC. Its translation: CASSLGVSGANVLTF.

The chain has TRBV12-3 or TRBV12-4 and TRBJ2-3, with a tentative D call TRBD2 (5 bases). This CDR3 is 14 amino acids long. With 2 bases removed from V and 6 bases from J, the gap between germline ends came to 12 bases. The CDR3 region is CASSLSVPGDTQYF. CDR3 nucleotides: TGTGCCAGCAGTTTATCGGTTCCGGGGGATACGCAGTATTTT.

The rearrangement links TRBV29-1 to TRBJ2-1, with 12 positions matching TRBD1. V was clipped by 0 bases and J by 8 bases; unmatched bases: 11. Per germline, CDR1 SQVTM and CDR2 ANQGSEA. The CDR3 covers 17 residues. CDR3 nucleotides: TGCAGCGTTGAAGAGAGGGATCTGGGGACAGGGGGCGATGAGCAGTTCTTC. It encodes CSVEERDLGTGGDEQFF.

In its sample, this clonotype was seen a few times. DNA for the CDR3: TGCGCCAGCAGCTTGGAGGACGGTAGGTCTGAAGCTTTCTTT. Protein sequence: CASSLEDGRSEAFF. V and J are TRBV5-1 and TRBJ1-1; D gene uncertain. This CDR3 comprises 14 residues. V lost 0 bases, J lost 6 bases, and 12 bases lay in between. Looked up from germline, CDR1 is SGHRS and CDR2 is YFSETQ.

The CDR3 DNA follows: TGCAGCGTTGATAGGCAGGGAATTAGGGAGCAGTTCTTC. It translates to CSVDRQGIREQFF. The chain employs TRBV29-1 and TRBJ2-1, with D tentatively TRBD1 (5 bases). Germline loops: CDR1 SQVTM, CDR2 ANQGSEA. V lost 3 bases, J lost 10 bases, and 16 bases lay in between. The CDR3 runs 13 residues.

At least ten counts were recorded for this clonotype. This chain uses TRBV18 with TRBJ2-1, with TRBD2 as a possible D gene (5 bases). The CDR3 extends over 14 amino acids. Germline CDR1 is KGHSH and CDR2 is LQKENI. Between the trimmed V and J ends, which lost 7 bases and 0 bases, there was a span of 10 bases. The CDR3 spells CASFQDFSYNEQFF. The DNA of the CDR3 is TGTGCCAGCTTTCAGGACTTCTCCTACAATGAGCAGTTCTTC.

This clonotype was observed a few times. V and J are TRBV5-1 and TRBJ1-5; maybe TRBD1 (5 bases). This CDR3 is built from 15 residues. Germline CDR1 reads SGHRS; CDR2 reads YFSETQ. V was clipped by 0 bases and J by 1 base, with 8 bases between them. CDR3 coding DNA: TGCGCCAGCAGCTTGGGGGGCGCAAGCAATCAGCCCCAGCATTTT. Amino acids: CASSLGGASNQPQHF.

The V call is TRBV4-1, the J call TRBJ2-7; 8 bases match TRBD2. Germline assignment: CDR1 MGHRA and CDR2 YSYEKL. The CDR3 totals 14 residues. V gave up 2 bases and J gave up 4 bases; unmatched junction bases: 4. The CDR3 sequence: CASSQSGGAYEQYF. Written as DNA, the CDR3 is TGCGCCAGCAGCCAATCGGGGGGGGCTTACGAGCAGTACTTC.

This chain joins TRBV20-1 and TRBJ2-5, with D hard to call. Trimming shortened V by 4 bases and J by 6 bases, and 6 bases separated the two germline ends. The germline CDR1 and CDR2 sequences are DFQATT and SNEGSKA (reference sequence). This CDR3 spans 10 amino acids. CDR3 DNA: TGCAGTGCTATAGAGAAGACCCAGTACTTC. It yields the protein CSAIEKTQYF.

This clonotype has a count of ten or more. This chain uses TRBV11-2 with TRBJ1-1, with TRBD1 identical over 8 bases. The CDR3 sequence is 15 residues long. Losses at the gene ends were 2 bases for V and 4 bases for J; bases not matched to a gene: 6. Germline CDR1 and CDR2: SGHAT and FQNNGV. DNA for the CDR3: TGTGCCAGCAGCTTATACCCCACAGGGGGCACTGAAGCTTTCTTT. The encoded protein is CASSLYPTGGTEAFF. Supplemented by reference TRBV11-2 and TRBJ1-1, the full variable domain reads EAGVAQSPRYKIIEKRQSVAFWCNPISGHATLYWYQQILGQGPKLLIQFQNNGVVDDSQLPKDRFSAERLKGVDSTLKIQPAKLEDSAVYLCASSLYPTGGTEAFFGQGTRLTVV.

This clonotype was observed a few times. This chain uses TRBV14 with TRBJ1-6; D is possibly TRBD1 (5 bases). The V gene lost 4 bases and the J gene lost 9 bases, with 13 bases spanning the gap. Germline V gene lookup returns CDR1 SGHDN and CDR2 FVKESK. CDR3 length: 14 amino acids. CDR3 amino acids: CASSPNVGGSPLHF. DNA for the CDR3: TGTGCCAGCAGCCCTAACGTTGGGGGTTCACCCCTCCACTTT.

There are many counts of this clonotype. The rearrangement links TRBV12-3 or TRBV12-4 to TRBJ1-6; D is unresolved. This CDR3 is 14 amino acids long. V lost 6 bases and J 2 bases, leaving 8 bases between the germline ends. The DNA for the CDR3 is TGTGCCAGCAGGGTCAGAACCTATAATTCACCCCTCCACTTT. Its translation: CASRVRTYNSPLHF.

The rearrangement joins TRBV11-1 to TRBJ1-2; D is unclear. Germline CDR1 and CDR2: SGHAT and FQDESV (reference sequence). This CDR3 has 15 residues. Trimming stripped 8 bases from V and 0 bases from J, with 16 bases between. CDR3 protein: CASREGSRSNYGYTF. Written as DNA, the CDR3 is TGTGCCAGCCGAGAAGGGTCCCGATCTAACTATGGCTACACCTTC.

The rearrangement uses TRBV6-6 and TRBJ2-1; D perhaps matches TRBD2 (6 bases). V gave up 6 bases and J gave up 4 bases, with 19 bases separating them. CDR3 length equals 16 residues. CDR1 is MNHNY and CDR2 is SVGAGI in the germline V gene (reference sequence). CDR3 DNA: TGTGCCAGCAGCCCGACCGGGACTTTATTTTACAATGAGCAGTTCTTC. Translation gives CASSPTGTLFYNEQFF.

This clonotype was seen at least ten times. The chain combines TRBV7-8 with TRBJ1-2; perhaps TRBD1 as D (6 bases). CDR1 and CDR2 (germline): SGHVS, FQNEAQ. CDR3 length equals 16 residues. The V gene lost 1 base and the J gene lost 1 base, with 13 bases spanning the gap. The CDR3, as DNA: TGTGCCAGCAGCTTAGAAAGAACAGGGTATAACTATGGCTACACCTTC. Protein: CASSLERTGYNYGYTF.

Ten or more counts support this clonotype. The rearrangement uses TRBV28 and TRBJ1-1; TRBD1 matches at 7 bases. V shed 5 bases and J 6 bases; nucleotides not matched to a gene: 9. Germline V gives CDR1 MDHEN, CDR2 SYDVKM. This CDR3 is 14 amino acids long. The CDR3 here is CASSGDRDPAEAFF. DNA for the CDR3: TGTGCCAGCAGTGGTGACAGGGACCCCGCTGAAGCTTTCTTT.

In this sample, this clonotype turned up a few times. The J gene is TRBJ2-1, the V gene TRBV29-1; possible D gene TRBD2, 6 bases. Germline V gene lookup returns CDR1 SQVTM and CDR2 ANQGSEA. The CDR3 extends over 14 amino acids. Between the trimmed V and J ends, which lost 7 bases and 7 bases, there was a span of 20 bases. This chain's CDR3 is CSARDSGGVNEQFF. DNA of the CDR3: TGCAGCGCCCGCGATAGCGGTGGAGTGAATGAGCAGTTCTTC.

CDR3 nucleotides: TGCAGCGCAGCCCAGGGGAGAACCATGAACACTGAAGCTTTCTTT. Encoded protein: CSAAQGRTMNTEAFF. The chain has TRBV29-1 and TRBJ1-1, with D perhaps TRBD1 (6 bases). The CDR3 contains 15 residues. Germline V lookup: CDR1 SQVTM, CDR2 ANQGSEA. The ends were cut back, 7 bases at V and 0 bases at J, with 18 bases in the middle.

The rearrangement joins TRBV7-2 to TRBJ1-1; no firm D call. Looked up from germline, CDR1 is SGHTA and CDR2 is FQGNSA. The CDR3 covers 14 residues. V was shortened by 4 bases and J by 1 base, with 10 bases between the two germline ends. In DNA form, the CDR3 reads TGTGCCAGCAGCTCGACACCCTCGAACACTGAAGCTTTCTTT. Its protein product is CASSSTPSNTEAFF.

This clonotype was seen at least ten times. The J gene is TRBJ2-6, the V gene TRBV24-1, with D unclear. The germline gives CDR1 KGHDR, CDR2 SFDVKD. The CDR3 loop spans 16 amino acids. V was pared by 2 bases and J by 1 base, with 8 bases between. CDR3 sequence (DNA): TGTGCCACCAGTGATTCTACAGCGTCTGGGGCCAACGTCCTGACTTTC. As protein: CATSDSTASGANVLTF.

This clonotype was picked up a small number of times. The CDR3 is CSARDWNNEQFF. Here the CDR3 DNA reads TGCAGTGCTAGAGACTGGAACAATGAGCAGTTCTTC. The genes are TRBV20-1 and TRBJ2-1; D unclear. Trimming removed 0 bases at V and 5 bases at J, with 5 bases between. This CDR3 region has 12 residues. Germline V gene lookup returns CDR1 DFQATT and CDR2 SNEGSKA (reference sequence).

This clonotype was counted at least ten times. This chain uses TRBV5-4 with TRBJ2-1; maybe TRBD1 (8 bases). Germline-derived CDR1 and CDR2 are SGHNT and YYREEE (reference sequence). V dropped 4 bases and J dropped 4 bases, with 15 bases sitting between them. The CDR3 runs to 15 residues. The CDR3 region has the DNA TGTGCCAGCAGCACAGGGGGGGCTGTGTACAATGAGCAGTTCTTC. This encodes CASSTGGAVYNEQFF.

This clonotype appeared a few times. The chain recombines TRBV5-1 with TRBJ2-2; 8 positions agree with TRBD2. The germline gives CDR1 SGHRS, CDR2 YFSETQ. V lost 0 bases, J lost 3 bases, and 10 bases stayed unmatched. CDR3 length equals 18 residues. The CDR3 here is CASSLELAGQVYTGELFF. CDR3 nucleotides: TGCGCCAGCAGCTTGGAGCTAGCGGGTCAGGTCTACACCGGGGAGCTGTTTTTT.

This clonotype has a handful of counts. The chain joins TRBV3-1 to TRBJ1-2; the D is unclear. Germline CDR1 LGHDT, CDR2 YNNKEL (reference sequence). V was trimmed by 1 base and J by 0 bases, leaving 15 bases between them. CDR3 length: 17 amino acids. The CDR3 region is CASSQVGAASSNYGYTF. In DNA form, the CDR3 reads TGTGCCAGCAGCCAAGTGGGCGCAGCCTCCTCTAACTATGGCTACACCTTC.